This passage covers 11 T cell receptor beta chains from one sample sequenced in a study of blood T cell repertoires in COVID-19 (TCRdb year 2020). Library prep was done by the immunoSEQ multiplex PCR assay. Here the immuneACCESS table is served through TCRdb, limited to in-frame sequences with V and J called. Missing clones are a known gap in these copies; in checked studies unresolved V genes cover under half, and the rest lacks a known reason. The sample data list about 230,000 clones, and approximately 83% of these were observed just once. The top ten hold around 7% of the sample. Material: peripheral blood. These receptors came from a woman aged 45 to 65 with acute or convalescent COVID-19.

This clone was seen more than once but under ten times. The chain combines TRBV19 with TRBJ2-5; a possible D gene is TRBD1 (6 bases). There are 14 residues in the CDR3. Trimming took 8 bases from V and 4 from J, leaving 17 bases between them. From germline, CDR1 is LNHDA and CDR2 SQIVND (reference sequence). CDR3 DNA sequence: TGTGCCAGTGGCGTAGGGGGTTCGCGAGAGACCCAGTACTTC. Translation gives CASGVGGSRETQYF.

The J gene is TRBJ2-3, the V gene TRBV5-1; tentatively, D is TRBD2 (6 bases). Germline CDR1 and CDR2: SGHRS and YFSETQ. V shed 1 base and J shed 3 bases, with 9 bases lying between them. The CDR3 sequence is 14 residues long. Written as DNA, the CDR3 is TGCGCCAGCAGCTTGTGGAGGGAAACAGATACGCAGTATTTT. This sequence encodes CASSLWRETDTQYF. The full variable domain, in which reference TRBV5-1 and TRBJ2-3 provide the parts outside the CDR3, is KAGVTQTPRYLIKTRGQQVTLSCSPISGHRSVSWYQQTPGQGLQFLFEYFSETQRNKGNFPGRFSGRQFSNSRSEMNVSTLELGDSALYLCASSLWRETDTQYFGPGTRLTVL.

The chain has TRBV30 and TRBJ1-4; D ambiguous. Germline loops: CDR1 GTSNPN, CDR2 SVGIG (reference sequence). V lost 1 base and J 1 base, leaving 7 bases between the germline ends. The CDR3 is made up of 14 amino acids. Here the CDR3 reads CAWSGVLTNEKLFF. The CDR3, as DNA: TGTGCCTGGAGTGGAGTATTAACTAATGAAAAACTGTTTTTT. Full variable domain (remainder filled in from reference TRBV30 and TRBJ1-4): SQTIHQWPATLVQPVGSPLSLECTVEGTSNPNLYWYRQAAGRGLQLLFYSVGIGQISSEVPQNLSASRPQDRQFILSSKKLLLSDSGFYLCAWSGVLTNEKLFFGSGTQLSVL.

The gene calls are TRBV7-2 and TRBJ1-4; 8 bases align to TRBD1. Trimming took 7 bases from V and 8 from J; bases not matched to a gene: 15. The CDR3 contains 16 residues. Germline-derived CDR1 and CDR2 are SGHTA and FQGNSA. CDR3 nucleotide sequence: TGTGCCAGCATCCACCCCCCCAGGGGGCTAGGGGAAAAACTGTTTTTT. Protein sequence: CASIHPPRGLGEKLFF.

The rearrangement joins TRBV25-1 to TRBJ2-5, with D maybe TRBD2 (6 bases). The CDR3 is made up of 13 amino acids. Germline CDR1 MGHDK, CDR2 SYGVNS. V lost 4 bases and J lost 5, with 11 bases in between. CDR3 nucleotides: TGTGCCAGCAGTGTGGCGGGAATTGAGACCCAGTACTTC. This gives the protein CASSVAGIETQYF.

CDR3 nucleotide sequence: TGCGCCAGCAGCTTGGAATCAGGGGGCGCTGAGCAGTTCTTC. As protein: CASSLESGGAEQFF. The chain is built from TRBV5-1 and TRBJ2-1; 8 nucleotides align to TRBD1. With 0 bases clipped from V and 9 bases from J, the junction kept 5 bases outside the gene matches. The germline V gene encodes CDR1 SGHRS and CDR2 YFSETQ. This CDR3 is 14 amino acids long.

V usage is TRBV10-3 and J usage is TRBJ2-7, with TRBD1 matching 9 bases. Germline V CDR1 and CDR2: ENHRY, SYGVKD. J lost 3 bases, V lost 6 bases, and 6 bases had no gene match. The CDR3 is 14 amino acids. This CDR3 is CAISPGQGFYEQYF. CDR3 nucleotides: TGTGCCATCAGCCCGGGACAGGGCTTCTACGAGCAGTACTTC.

CDR3: CASSYSRRQGTSGSRHEQYF. As DNA, the CDR3 is TGTGCCAGCAGCTATTCACGGCGGCAGGGGACTAGCGGGAGCAGGCACGAGCAGTACTTC. The chain couples TRBV13 to TRBJ2-7, with TRBD2 matching 14 bases. V shed 4 bases and J 5 bases; nucleotides not matched to a gene: 19. CDR3 length equals 20 residues. Germline lookup yields CDR1 PRHDT and CDR2 FYEKMQ (reference sequence).

In regard to this clone: The same CDR3 arises from other DNA sequences in this sample as well. This rearrangement joins TRBV12-3 or TRBV12-4 to TRBJ1-5; D possibly corresponds to TRBD1 (5 bases). Trimming cost V 5 bases and J 7 bases, with 12 bases left between them. CDR3 length: 13 residues. The CDR3 loop reads CASSKQGPQPQHF. Written as DNA, the CDR3 is TGTGCCAGCAGTAAGCAGGGTCCGCAGCCCCAGCATTTT.

This rearrangement joins TRBV10-1 to TRBJ2-3; 14 nucleotides agree with TRBD2. The CDR3 is 15 residues long. Losses at the gene ends were 5 bases for V and 6 bases for J; bases not matched to a gene: 4. The germline gives CDR1 WNHNN, CDR2 SYGVQD (reference sequence). As DNA, the CDR3 is TGCGCCAGCAGTCCGGGACTAGCGGGAGTGGATACGCAGTATTTT. The encoded protein is CASSPGLAGVDTQYF.

This chain joins TRBV7-8 and TRBJ2-3; 8 bases align to TRBD2. Germline CDR1 reads SGHVS; CDR2 reads FQNEAQ. The CDR3 loop spans 18 amino acids. With V trimmed by 1 base and J by 1 base, 10 bases remained unmatched. CDR3 sequence (DNA): TGTGCCAGCAGCTTAGTTCGGGGGGGTATATTTCGCACAGATACGCAGTATTTT. This codes for CASSLVRGGIFRTDTQYF.